Shown below are 20 T cell receptor beta chains from a single sample sequenced in a study of cytotoxic CD8 clonotypes in ibrutinib-treated CLL. Sequencing used immunoSEQ multiplex PCR; TCRdb keeps in-frame clones, though not all of them. This table holds approximately 32,000 clones, about 70% found once. The source material was PBMCs, sampled before ibrutinib treatment. The receptor set was obtained from a human donor with chronic lymphocytic leukemia.

This rearrangement joins TRBV29-1 to TRBJ1-1; TRBD1 aligns across 9 bases. The CDR3 runs to 14 residues. J lost 4 bases, V lost 6 bases, and 9 bases had no gene match. Looked up from germline, CDR1 is SQVTM and CDR2 is ANQGSEA. As DNA, the CDR3 is TGCAGCGTGAGGACAGGGGAAAGGAGCACTGAAGCTTTCTTT. This sequence encodes CSVRTGERSTEAFF.

This clone was seen only a few times. The rearrangement links TRBV19 to TRBJ2-7; perhaps TRBD1 as D (5 bases). Trimming removed 2 bases from V and 4 bases from J, with 12 bases in between. The CDR3 extends over 14 amino acids. CDR1 is LNHDA and CDR2 is SQIVND in the germline V gene (reference sequence). CDR3 nucleotide sequence: TGTGCCAGTAGTATACGAGAAGGGGAATACGAGCAGTACTTC. Protein sequence: CASSIREGEYEQYF.

The chain uses TRBV19 and TRBJ2-1; D is tentatively TRBD1 or TRBD2 (5 bases each). With 5 bases removed from V and 10 bases from J, the gap between germline ends came to 9 bases. The CDR3 sequence is 11 residues long. Germline lookup yields CDR1 LNHDA and CDR2 SQIVND (reference sequence). CDR3 DNA: TGTGCCAGTAGTCCGGGACCCGAGCAGTTCTTC. It is translated as CASSPGPEQFF. Based on the CDR3 plus reference TRBV19 and TRBJ2-1, the full variable domain is DGGITQSPKYLFRKEGQNVTLSCEQNLNHDAMYWYRQDPGQGLRLIYYSQIVNDFQKGDIAEGYSVSREKKESFPLTVTSAQKNPTAFYLCASSPGPEQFFGPGTRLTVL.

The chain uses TRBV4-1 and TRBJ2-2; a weak D match, TRBD1 (5 bases). In germline, CDR1 is MGHRA, CDR2 YSYEKL. This CDR3 is built from 16 residues. V lost 0 bases, J lost 1 base, and 9 bases lay in between. In DNA, the CDR3 is TGCGCCAGCAGCCAAGACCCGCAGGGGAACACCGGGGAGCTGTTTTTT. Translated: CASSQDPQGNTGELFF.

V gene TRBV28 combines with J gene TRBJ2-7, with 7 bases matching TRBD1. The CDR3 is 13 residues long. Germline CDR1 is MDHEN and CDR2 is SYDVKM. Germline trimming cut 6 bases from V and 2 bases from J; bases unmatched to any gene: 4. CDR3 in amino acids: CASRRQGAYEQYF. CDR3 nucleotides: TGTGCCAGCAGAAGACAGGGCGCCTACGAGCAGTACTTC. Combining the CDR3 with reference TRBV28 and TRBJ2-7 gives the whole variable domain DVKVTQSSRYLVKRTGEKVFLECVQDMDHENMFWYRQDPGLGLRLIYFSYDVKMKEKGDIPEGYSVSREKKERFSLILESASTNQTSMYLCASRRQGAYEQYFGPGTRLTVT.

The chain employs TRBV27 and TRBJ2-7; perhaps TRBD1 as D (6 bases). V gave up 0 bases and J gave up 3 bases, with 12 bases separating them. CDR3 size: 15 residues. Germline lookup yields CDR1 MNHEY and CDR2 SMNVEV (reference sequence). The CDR3 loop reads CASSLSGHENYEQYF. In nucleotides, the CDR3 is TGTGCCAGCAGTTTATCGGGACATGAAAACTACGAGCAGTACTTC.

The gene calls are TRBV5-4 and TRBJ1-6; 9 nucleotides line up with TRBD1. V trimming: 5 bases; J trimming: 10 bases; junction bases outside the gene matches: 7. Germline-derived CDR1 and CDR2 are SGHNT and YYREEE (reference sequence). The CDR3 length is 14 residues. CDR3 in DNA: TGTGCCAGCAGGCCGGGACAGGGCGACTCACCCCTCCACTTT. Translated, it gives CASRPGQGDSPLHF.

The rearrangement joins TRBV9 to TRBJ2-3; no definite D call. Trimming shortened V by 6 bases and J by 4 bases, and 12 bases separated the two germline ends. CDR3 length: 13 amino acids. Germline CDR1 SGDLS, CDR2 YYNGEE. CDR3 sequence reads: CASNRVSPDTQYF. Written as DNA, the CDR3 is TGTGCCAGCAACCGAGTCAGTCCAGATACGCAGTATTTT.

The chain has TRBV28 and TRBJ1-1, with unresolved D. Germline assignment: CDR1 MDHEN and CDR2 SYDVKM. With 6 bases removed from V and 8 bases from J, the gap between germline ends came to 19 bases. The CDR3 loop spans 14 amino acids. In DNA, the CDR3 is TGTGCCAGCAGAAAACCGAAAGTGCCCTCGGAAGCTTTCTTT. Protein: CASRKPKVPSEAFF.

V and J are TRBV20-1 and TRBJ2-7, with D possibly matching TRBD1 (6 bases). This CDR3 comprises 11 residues. Germline V gene sequence: CDR1 DFQATT, CDR2 SNEGSKA (reference sequence). V lost 7 bases, J lost 4 bases, and 11 bases lay in between. CDR3 amino acids: CSVNRDYEQYF. As DNA, the CDR3 is TGCAGTGTTAACAGGGATTACGAGCAGTACTTC.

V and J are TRBV2 and TRBJ2-7; TRBD1 aligns across 7 bases. The CDR3 runs to 12 residues. J was trimmed by 6 bases and V by 11 bases; bases with no gene match: 10. Germline CDR1 reads SNHLY; CDR2 reads FYNNEI. The CDR3 loop reads CAFWTGKVEQYF. The CDR3 nucleotides read TGTGCCTTTTGGACAGGTAAAGTCGAGCAGTACTTC.

This chain's CDR3 is CASSIAGQGALYEQYF. DNA of the CDR3: TGTGCCAGTAGTATAGCGGGACAGGGGGCTCTGTACGAGCAGTACTTC. The chain couples TRBV19 to TRBJ2-7, with 12 bases matching TRBD1. Germline trimming cut 1 base from V and 4 bases from J; bases unmatched to any gene: 5. The germline V gene has CDR1 LNHDA and CDR2 SQIVND (reference sequence). The CDR3 loop spans 16 amino acids.

This sequence joins TRBV10-3 and TRBJ1-3; D not certain. The CDR3 has 15 amino acids. CDR1 is ENHRY, CDR2 SYGVKD, per germline. Trimming took 4 bases from V and 0 from J, leaving 10 bases between them. CDR3 DNA: TGTGCCATCAGTGCAACAGTAAGCTCTGGAAACACCATATATTTT. Protein product: CAISATVSSGNTIYF.

This sequence joins TRBV28 and TRBJ1-3; TRBD1 matches at 8 bases. Germline-derived CDR1 and CDR2 are MDHEN and SYDVKM. The CDR3 has 17 residues. The V segment lost 4 bases and the J segment 0 bases; nucleotides outside the gene matches: 8. In DNA form, the CDR3 reads TGTGCCAGCAGTTCTCCACGAACAGGGGGCTCTGGAAACACCATATATTTT. Encoded protein: CASSSPRTGGSGNTIYF.

This chain connects TRBV5-6 to TRBJ2-2; D tentatively fits TRBD1 or TRBD2 (5 bases each). Trimming stripped 4 bases from V and 4 bases from J, with 20 bases between. Germline CDR1 is SGHDT and CDR2 is YYEEEE. The CDR3 spans 17 residues. The CDR3 protein is CASSLVVWDEPTGELFF. The CDR3 nucleotides read TGTGCCAGCAGCCTTGTCGTTTGGGACGAACCCACCGGGGAGCTGTTTTTT.

This clone occurred a few times. As DNA, the CDR3 is TGTGCCAGCAGCCAAGTTATAGGACAGGGTCGTAACGAGCAGTACTTC. Its protein is CASSQVIGQGRNEQYF. This rearrangement joins TRBV14 to TRBJ2-7; 8 nucleotides line up with TRBD1. The CDR3 totals 16 residues. J was trimmed by 5 bases and V by 1 base; bases with no gene match: 10. The germline V gene encodes CDR1 SGHDN and CDR2 FVKESK.

V and J are TRBV1 and TRBJ2-2; the DNA was not used to check the table's D call, TRBD2. TRBV1 is flagged as a pseudogene. CDR3 length: 18 amino acids. The CDR3 spells CTSSQDPSGSLSTGELFF. Here the CDR3 DNA reads TGCACCAGCAGCCAAGACCCTAGCGGGAGCTTGAGCACCGGGGAGCTGTTTTTT.

This clone was counted between two and nine times. The chain couples TRBV28 to TRBJ2-7, with D perhaps matching TRBD1 or TRBD2 (6 bases each). CDR1 is MDHEN, CDR2 SYDVKM, per germline. With 5 bases removed from V and 5 bases from J, the gap between germline ends came to 10 bases. The length of the CDR3 is 12 residues. CDR3 in amino acids: CASSLGGHEQYF. CDR3 in DNA: TGTGCCAGCAGTCTGGGGGGCCACGAGCAGTACTTC.

Regarding this clone: A read error may produce the germline difference seen at one junction end. Other DNA sequences in this specimen translate into the identical CDR3. The chain employs TRBV6-1 and TRBJ1-2; D remains unclear. The CDR3 length is 12 residues. Germline CDR1 is MNHNS and CDR2 is SASEGT. The CDR3 region has the DNA TGTGCCAGCAGCGAAGCGGGTCGCGGCTACACCTTC. Its protein product is CASSEAGRGYTF.

This chain joins TRBV2 and TRBJ1-4; 7 nucleotides match TRBD1. V gave up 8 bases and J gave up 7 bases; unmatched junction bases: 10. The CDR3 loop spans 14 amino acids. The germline V gene has CDR1 SNHLY and CDR2 FYNNEI. CDR3 loop: CASGTGTVVEKLFF. In DNA, the CDR3 is TGTGCCAGCGGGACCGGGACAGTAGTTGAAAAACTGTTTTTT. The full variable domain, with the rest looked up from reference TRBV2 and TRBJ1-4, is EPEVTQTPSHQVTQMGQEVILRCVPISNHLYFYWYRQILGQKVEFLVSFYNNEISEKSEIFDDQFSVERPDGSNFTLKIRSTKLEDSAMYFCASGTGTVVEKLFFGSGTQLSVL.